The clone carrying this T cell receptor (beta chain) has a handful of counts. The sample comes from a study of CD4 and CD8 cells across lung adenocarcinoma regions. Localized lung adenocarcinoma, a non-small cell lung cancer, affected the donors. The CDR3 runs 14 residues. V gave up 5 bases and J gave up 13 bases; unmatched junction bases: 12. Germline lookup yields CDR1 SGHAT and CDR2 FQNNGV. TCRdb independently ran MiXCR on the PCR reads; one entry per CDR3 protein. The sample lists over 6,500 distinct CDR3 sequences; approximately 50% were seen once. The sequence was obtained from a male donor with lung adenocarcinoma. The CD4 and CD8 labels of this study may be unreliable. This chain joins TRBV11-2 and TRBJ2-1; TRBD2 matches at 9 bases. The sample consisted of CD8+ T cells from the center of a lung tumor. This CDR3 reads CASSRSGSGGDQFF. CDR3 DNA: TGTGCCAGCAGCCGTAGCGGGAGCGGTGGGGATCAGTTCTTC. The full variable domain, in which reference TRBV11-2 and TRBJ2-1 provide the parts outside the CDR3, is EAGVAQSPRYKIIEKRQSVAFWCNPISGHATLYWYQQILGQGPKLLIQFQNNGVVDDSQLPKDRFSAERLKGVDSTLKIQPAKLEDSAVYLCASSRSGSGGDQFFGPGTRLTVL.